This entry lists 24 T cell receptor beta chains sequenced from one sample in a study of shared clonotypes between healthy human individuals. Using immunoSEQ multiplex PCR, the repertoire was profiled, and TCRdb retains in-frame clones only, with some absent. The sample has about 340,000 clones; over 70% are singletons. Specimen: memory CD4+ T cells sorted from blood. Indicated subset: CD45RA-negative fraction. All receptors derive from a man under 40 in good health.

The DNA of the CDR3 is TGTGCCAGCAGCCCCACAGCTACCTCTGGAAACACCATATATTTT. Translation gives CASSPTATSGNTIYF. The chain recombines TRBV2 with TRBJ1-3; D is unresolved. This CDR3 has 15 residues. The germline V and J ends were trimmed by 6 bases and 0 bases, with 12 bases remaining between them. Germline CDR1 reads SNHLY; CDR2 reads FYNNEI.

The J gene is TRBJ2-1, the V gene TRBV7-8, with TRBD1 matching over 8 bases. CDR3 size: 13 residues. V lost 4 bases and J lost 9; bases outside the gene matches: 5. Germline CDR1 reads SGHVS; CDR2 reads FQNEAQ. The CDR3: CASSSQTGGEQFF. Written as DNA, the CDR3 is TGTGCCAGCAGCTCACAAACAGGGGGTGAGCAGTTCTTC.

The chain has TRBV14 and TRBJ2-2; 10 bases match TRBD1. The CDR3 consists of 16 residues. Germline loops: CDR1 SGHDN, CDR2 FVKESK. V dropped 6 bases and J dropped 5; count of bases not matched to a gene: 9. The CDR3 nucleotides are TGTGCCAGCAGTCAGACAGGGGGCTTCGGGACCGGGGAGCTGTTTTTT. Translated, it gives CASSQTGGFGTGELFF.

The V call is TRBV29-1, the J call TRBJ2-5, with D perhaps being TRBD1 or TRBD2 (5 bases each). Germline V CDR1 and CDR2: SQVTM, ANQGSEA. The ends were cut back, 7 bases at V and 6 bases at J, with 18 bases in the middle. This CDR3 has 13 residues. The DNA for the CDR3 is TGCAGCGCAGCTGGGGCGGGCGGGCAGACCCAGTACTTC. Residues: CSAAGAGGQTQYF.

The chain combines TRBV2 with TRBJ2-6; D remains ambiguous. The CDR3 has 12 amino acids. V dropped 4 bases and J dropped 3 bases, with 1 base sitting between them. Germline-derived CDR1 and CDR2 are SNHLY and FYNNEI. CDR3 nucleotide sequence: TGTGCCAGCAGTGTTGGGGCCAACGTCCTGACTTTC. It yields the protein CASSVGANVLTF.

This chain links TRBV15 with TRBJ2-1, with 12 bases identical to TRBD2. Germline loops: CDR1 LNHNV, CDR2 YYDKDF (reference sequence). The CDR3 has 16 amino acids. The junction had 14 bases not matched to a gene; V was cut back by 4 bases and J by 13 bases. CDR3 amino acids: CATSKGEGQTSGRQFF. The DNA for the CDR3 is TGTGCCACCAGCAAAGGGGAGGGCCAGACTAGCGGGAGACAGTTCTTC. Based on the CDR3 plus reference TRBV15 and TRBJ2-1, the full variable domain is DAMVIQNPRYQVTQFGKPVTLSCSQTLNHNVMYWYQQKSSQAPKLLFHYYDKDFNNEADTPDNFQSRRPNTSFCFLDIRSPGLGDTAMYLCATSKGEGQTSGRQFFGPGTRLTVL.

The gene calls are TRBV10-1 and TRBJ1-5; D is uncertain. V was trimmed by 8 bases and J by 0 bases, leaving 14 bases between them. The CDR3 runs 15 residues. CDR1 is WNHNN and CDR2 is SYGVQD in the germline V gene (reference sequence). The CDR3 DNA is TGCGCCAGCCTGACCCCCTTATATAGCAATCAGCCCCAGCATTTT. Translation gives CASLTPLYSNQPQHF.

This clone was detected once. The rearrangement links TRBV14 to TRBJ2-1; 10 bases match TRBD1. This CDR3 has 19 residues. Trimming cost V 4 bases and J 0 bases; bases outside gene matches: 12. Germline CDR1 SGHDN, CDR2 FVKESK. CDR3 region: CASSPGTGAFLGSYNEQFF. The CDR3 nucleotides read TGTGCCAGCAGCCCCGGGACAGGGGCGTTTTTGGGCTCCTACAATGAGCAGTTCTTC.

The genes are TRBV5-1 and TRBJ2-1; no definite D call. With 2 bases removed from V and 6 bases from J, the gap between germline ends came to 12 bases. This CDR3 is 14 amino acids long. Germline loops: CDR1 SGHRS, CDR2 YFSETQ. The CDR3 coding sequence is TGCGCCAGCAGCTTAGGGCCGTATGGCAATGAGCAGTTCTTC. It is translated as CASSLGPYGNEQFF. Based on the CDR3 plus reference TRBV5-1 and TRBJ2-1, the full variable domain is KAGVTQTPRYLIKTRGQQVTLSCSPISGHRSVSWYQQTPGQGLQFLFEYFSETQRNKGNFPGRFSGRQFSNSRSEMNVSTLELGDSALYLCASSLGPYGNEQFFGPGTRLTVL.

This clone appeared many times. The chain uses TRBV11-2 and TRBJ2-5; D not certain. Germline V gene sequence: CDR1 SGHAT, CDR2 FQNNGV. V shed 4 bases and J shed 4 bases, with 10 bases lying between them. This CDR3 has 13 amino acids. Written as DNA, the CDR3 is TGTGCCAGCAGCTCCCTAGGCACAGAGACCCAGTACTTC. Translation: CASSSLGTETQYF.

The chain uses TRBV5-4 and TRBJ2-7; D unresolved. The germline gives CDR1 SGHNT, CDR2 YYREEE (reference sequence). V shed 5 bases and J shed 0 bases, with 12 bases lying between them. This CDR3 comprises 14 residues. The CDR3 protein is CASRNDPVSYEQYF. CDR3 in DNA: TGTGCCAGCAGGAATGACCCGGTCTCCTACGAGCAGTACTTC.

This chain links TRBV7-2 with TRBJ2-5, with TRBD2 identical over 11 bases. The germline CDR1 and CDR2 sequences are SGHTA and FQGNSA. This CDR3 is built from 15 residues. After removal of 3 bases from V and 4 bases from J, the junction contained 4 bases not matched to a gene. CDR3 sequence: CASSFAGTSGETQYF. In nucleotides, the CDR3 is TGTGCCAGCAGCTTCGCCGGGACTAGCGGAGAGACCCAGTACTTC.

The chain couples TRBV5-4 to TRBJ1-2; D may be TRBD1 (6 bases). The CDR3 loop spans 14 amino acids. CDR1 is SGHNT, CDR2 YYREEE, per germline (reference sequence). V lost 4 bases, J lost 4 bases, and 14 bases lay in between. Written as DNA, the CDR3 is TGTGCCAGCAGCCCTGGGGGGGGCGCCTATGGCTACACCTTC. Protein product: CASSPGGGAYGYTF. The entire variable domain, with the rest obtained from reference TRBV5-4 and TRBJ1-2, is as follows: ETGVTQSPTHLIKTRGQQVTLRCSSQSGHNTVSWYQQALGQGPQFIFQYYREEENGRGNFPPRFSGLQFPNYSSELNVNALELDDSALYLCASSPGGGAYGYTFGSGTRLTVV.

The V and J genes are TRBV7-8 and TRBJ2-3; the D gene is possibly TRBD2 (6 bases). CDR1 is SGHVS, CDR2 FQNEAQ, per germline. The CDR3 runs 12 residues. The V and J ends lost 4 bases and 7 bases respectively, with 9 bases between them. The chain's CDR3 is CASSSGEHTQYF. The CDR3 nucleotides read TGTGCCAGCAGCTCGGGAGAGCATACGCAGTATTTT.

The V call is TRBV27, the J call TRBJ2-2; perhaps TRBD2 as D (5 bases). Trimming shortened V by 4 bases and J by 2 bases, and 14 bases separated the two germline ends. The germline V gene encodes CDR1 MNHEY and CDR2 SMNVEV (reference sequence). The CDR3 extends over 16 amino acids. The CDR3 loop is CASSSAGQPNTGELFF. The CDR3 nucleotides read TGTGCCAGCAGTTCGGCGGGCCAGCCTAACACCGGGGAGCTGTTTTTT.

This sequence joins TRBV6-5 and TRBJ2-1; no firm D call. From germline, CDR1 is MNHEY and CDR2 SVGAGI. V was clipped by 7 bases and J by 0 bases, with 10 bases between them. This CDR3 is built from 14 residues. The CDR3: CASKTAHSYNEQFF. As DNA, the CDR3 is TGTGCCAGCAAAACTGCGCACTCCTACAATGAGCAGTTCTTC.

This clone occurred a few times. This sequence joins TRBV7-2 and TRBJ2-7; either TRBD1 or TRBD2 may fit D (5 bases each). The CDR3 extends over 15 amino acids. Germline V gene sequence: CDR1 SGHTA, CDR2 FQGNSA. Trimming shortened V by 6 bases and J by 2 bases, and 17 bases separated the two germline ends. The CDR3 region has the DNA TGTGCCAGCAGTCAACGTCCGGGACCTACCTACGAGCAGTACTTC. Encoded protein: CASSQRPGPTYEQYF.

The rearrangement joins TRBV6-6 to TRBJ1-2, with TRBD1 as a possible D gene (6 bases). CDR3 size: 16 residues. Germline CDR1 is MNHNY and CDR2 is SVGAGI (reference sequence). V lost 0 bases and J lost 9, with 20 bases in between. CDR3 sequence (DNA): TGTGCCAGCAGTTACTCAGTTGGAACAGGGTCCCCTAGCTACACCTTC. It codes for CASSYSVGTGSPSYTF.

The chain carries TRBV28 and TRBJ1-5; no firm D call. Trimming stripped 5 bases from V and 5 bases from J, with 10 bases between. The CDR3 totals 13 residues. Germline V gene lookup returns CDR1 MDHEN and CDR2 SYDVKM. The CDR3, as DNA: TGTGCCAGCAGTGCCCGACTGGATCAGCCCCAGCATTTT. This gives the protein CASSARLDQPQHF.

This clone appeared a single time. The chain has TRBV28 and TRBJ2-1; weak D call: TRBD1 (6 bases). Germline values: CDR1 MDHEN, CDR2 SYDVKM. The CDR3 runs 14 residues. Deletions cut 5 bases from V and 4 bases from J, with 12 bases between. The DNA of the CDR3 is TGTGCCAGCAGTCCCAGACAGGTATACAATGAGCAGTTCTTC. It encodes CASSPRQVYNEQFF.

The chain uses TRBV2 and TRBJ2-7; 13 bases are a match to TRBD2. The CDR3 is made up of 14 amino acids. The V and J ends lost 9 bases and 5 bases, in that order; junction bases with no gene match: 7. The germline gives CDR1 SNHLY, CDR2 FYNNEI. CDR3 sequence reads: CASGLAGVDDEQYF. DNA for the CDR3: TGTGCCAGTGGACTAGCGGGAGTTGACGACGAGCAGTACTTC.

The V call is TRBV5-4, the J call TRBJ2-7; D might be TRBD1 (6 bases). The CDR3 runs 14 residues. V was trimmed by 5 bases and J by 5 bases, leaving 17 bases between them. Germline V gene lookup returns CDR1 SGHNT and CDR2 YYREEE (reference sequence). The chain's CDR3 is CASRPEVGGNEQYF. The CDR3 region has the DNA TGTGCCAGCAGACCGGAGGTAGGGGGTAACGAGCAGTACTTC.

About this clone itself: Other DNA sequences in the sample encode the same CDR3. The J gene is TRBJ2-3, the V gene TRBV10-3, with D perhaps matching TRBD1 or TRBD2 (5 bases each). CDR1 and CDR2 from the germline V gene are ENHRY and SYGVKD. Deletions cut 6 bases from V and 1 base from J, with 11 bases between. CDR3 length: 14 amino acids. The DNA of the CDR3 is TGTGCCATCAGCCCTGGGGGTGGCACAGATACGCAGTATTTT. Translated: CAISPGGGTDTQYF.

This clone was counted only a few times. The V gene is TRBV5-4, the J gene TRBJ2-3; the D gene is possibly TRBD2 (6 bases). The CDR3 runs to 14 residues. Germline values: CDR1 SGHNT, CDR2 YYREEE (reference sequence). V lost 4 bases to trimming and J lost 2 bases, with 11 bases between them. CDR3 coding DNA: TGTGCCAGCAGCCGGGACTCGTCCACAGATACGCAGTATTTT. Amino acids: CASSRDSSTDTQYF.